These T cell receptor beta chains were read from a single sample in a study of blood T cells in healthy people across ages. TCRdb re-called the 5' RACE reads with MiXCR, one entry per CDR3 protein. The sample has about 620,000 distinct CDR3 sequences; around 52% are singletons. Sequenced sample: blood. All receptors come from a woman aged 80 or over in good health. Both conserved end residues are part of each CDR3. A D gene is named only where the DNA matches it firmly. Rows may omit the clone size; those that give it use once, few, many or a size class.

TRBJ1-2	-	-	TRBV29-1	TGCAGCGTTGAAGATTTTGGCGAGGGCAGTTCAGGCTATGGCTACACCTTC	CSVEDFGEGSSGYGYTF
TRBJ2-7	TRBD1	-	TRBV6-6	TGTGCCAGCACCGGGACAGCCCTCTACGAGCAGTACTTC	CASTGTALYEQYF
TRBJ1-4	-	many	TRBV27	TGTGCCAGCAGTCCCTACGGTCCCAATGAAAAACTGTTTTTT	CASSPYGPNEKLFF
TRBJ1-5	-	many	TRBV12-3/TRBV12-4	TGTGCCAGCAGGAACGGACAGCCCGGAGTCGGCAATCAGCCCCAGCATTTT	CASRNGQPGVGNQPQHF
TRBJ2-7	TRBD2	many	TRBV29-1	TGCAGCGCTACCGAAGGGTCTAGCGGGATATACGAGCAGTACTTC	CSATEGSSGIYEQYF
TRBJ1-4	-	-	TRBV27	TGTGCCAGCAGACGGACAGACAATGAAAAACTGTTTTTT	CASRRTDNEKLFF
TRBJ2-1	-	many	TRBV9	TGTGCCAGCAAGCAGGGTGGAAGCTCCTACAATGAGCAGTTCTTC	CASKQGGSSYNEQFF
TRBJ2-5	TRBD1	few	TRBV2	TGTGCCAGCAGTTTCCTCCGGGACAGCAAAGAGACCCAGTACTTC	CASSFLRDSKETQYF
TRBJ1-2	-	-	TRBV2	TGTGCCAGCCCCAACAGTCTTGGCTATGGCTACACCTTC	CASPNSLGYGYTF
TRBJ2-7	TRBD1	-	TRBV7-8	TGTGCCAGCAGCAAGGGACAGGTAGTCTACGAGCAGTACTTC	CASSKGQVVYEQYF
TRBJ1-2	TRBD1	-	TRBV27	TGTGCCAGCAGTTCGGTCCGGACAGGGCACGGCTATGGCTACACCTTC	CASSSVRTGHGYGYTF
TRBJ1-2	-	-	TRBV6-2/TRBV6-3	TGTGCCAGCAGTCCCGACAGGACGCCAGATTTTAACTATGGCTACACCTTC	CASSPDRTPDFNYGYTF
TRBJ2-1	TRBD2	many	TRBV4-1	TGCGCCAGCAGCCCTACAGGGACTAGCGGCCTCAATGAGCAGTTCTTC	CASSPTGTSGLNEQFF
TRBJ2-2	-	-	TRBV10-2	TGCGCCAGCAGTCTGATCGCGAACACCGGGGAGCTGTTTTTT	CASSLIANTGELFF
TRBJ2-4	-	-	TRBV3-1	TGTGCCAGCAGCCAAGGCGCCGTCAGTTGGTACTTC	CASSQGAVSWYF